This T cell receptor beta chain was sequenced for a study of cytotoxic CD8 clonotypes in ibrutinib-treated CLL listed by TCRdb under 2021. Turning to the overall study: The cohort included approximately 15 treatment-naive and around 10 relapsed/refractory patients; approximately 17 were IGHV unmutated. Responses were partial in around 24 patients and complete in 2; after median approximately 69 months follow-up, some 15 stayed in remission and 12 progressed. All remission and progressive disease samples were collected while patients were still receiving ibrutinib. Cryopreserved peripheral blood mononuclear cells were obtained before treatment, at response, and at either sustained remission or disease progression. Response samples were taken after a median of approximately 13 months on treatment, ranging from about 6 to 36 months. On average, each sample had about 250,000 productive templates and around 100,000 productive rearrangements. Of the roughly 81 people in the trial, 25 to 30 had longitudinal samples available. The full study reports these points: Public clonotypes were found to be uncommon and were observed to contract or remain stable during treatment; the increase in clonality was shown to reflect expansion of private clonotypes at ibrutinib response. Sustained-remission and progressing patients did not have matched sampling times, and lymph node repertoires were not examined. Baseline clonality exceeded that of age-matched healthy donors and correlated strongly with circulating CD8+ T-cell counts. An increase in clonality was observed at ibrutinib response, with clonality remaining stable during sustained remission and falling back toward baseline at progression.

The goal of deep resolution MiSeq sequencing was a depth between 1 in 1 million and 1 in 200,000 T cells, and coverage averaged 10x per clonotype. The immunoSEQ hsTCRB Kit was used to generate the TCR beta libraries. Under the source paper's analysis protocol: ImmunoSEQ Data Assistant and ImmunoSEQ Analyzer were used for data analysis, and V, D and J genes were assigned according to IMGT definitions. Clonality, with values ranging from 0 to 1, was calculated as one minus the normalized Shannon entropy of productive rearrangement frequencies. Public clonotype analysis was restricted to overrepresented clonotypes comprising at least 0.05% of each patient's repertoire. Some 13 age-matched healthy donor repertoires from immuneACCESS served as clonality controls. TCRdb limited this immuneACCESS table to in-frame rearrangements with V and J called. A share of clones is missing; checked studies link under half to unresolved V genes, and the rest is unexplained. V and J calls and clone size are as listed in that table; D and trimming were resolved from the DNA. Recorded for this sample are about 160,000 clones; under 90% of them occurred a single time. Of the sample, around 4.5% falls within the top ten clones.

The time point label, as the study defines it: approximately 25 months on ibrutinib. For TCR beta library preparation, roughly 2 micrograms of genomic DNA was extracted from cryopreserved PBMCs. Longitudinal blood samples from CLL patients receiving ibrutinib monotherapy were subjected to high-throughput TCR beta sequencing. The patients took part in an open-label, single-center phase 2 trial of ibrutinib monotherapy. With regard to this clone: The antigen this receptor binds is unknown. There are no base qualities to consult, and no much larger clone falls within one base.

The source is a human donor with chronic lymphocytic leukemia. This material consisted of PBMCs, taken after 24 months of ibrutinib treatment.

CDR3 reads: CASSGDRTGELFF. The DNA reads TGTGCCAGCTCAGGCGACCGGACCGGGGAGCTGTTTTTT. This chain joins TRBV18 to TRBJ2-2, with the D gene call left open. CDR1 and CDR2 are drawn from the germline V gene: KGHSH, LQKENI. V is reduced by 5 bases and J by 5 bases, leaving a spacing of 9 bases between them. Including the terminal cysteine and phenylalanine, the CDR3 comprises 13 residues. Solely the CDR3 DNA is kept, with 39 bases framed from the first base.